This TCR beta chain was identified during a study of blood T cell repertoires in COVID-19. Study-wide background: The United States, Italy and Spain provided the acute and convalescent COVID-19 samples.

Authors' methods: How many nucleated cells were present was estimated from reference gene primer amplification. Sequencing used immunoSEQ multiplex PCR; TCRdb keeps in-frame clones, though not all of them. V and J calls plus clone size are reproduced from that table; the DNA served to infer D and trimming. The data contain about 150,000 clones, 82% of them singletons. The V segment lost 6 bases and the J segment 4 bases; nucleotides outside the gene matches: 4. This CDR3 has 13 amino acids. Germline V gene lookup returns CDR1 SQVTM and CDR2 ANQGSEA. The chain carries TRBV29-1 and TRBJ2-1; 9 bases line up with TRBD1. The specimen sequenced was peripheral blood. This receptor was identified in a human donor with acute or convalescent COVID-19. The donor label of this sample is uncertain. CDR3 region: CSVGTGPYNEQFF. CDR3 bases: TGCAGCGTCGGGACAGGGCCTTACAATGAGCAGTTCTTC.